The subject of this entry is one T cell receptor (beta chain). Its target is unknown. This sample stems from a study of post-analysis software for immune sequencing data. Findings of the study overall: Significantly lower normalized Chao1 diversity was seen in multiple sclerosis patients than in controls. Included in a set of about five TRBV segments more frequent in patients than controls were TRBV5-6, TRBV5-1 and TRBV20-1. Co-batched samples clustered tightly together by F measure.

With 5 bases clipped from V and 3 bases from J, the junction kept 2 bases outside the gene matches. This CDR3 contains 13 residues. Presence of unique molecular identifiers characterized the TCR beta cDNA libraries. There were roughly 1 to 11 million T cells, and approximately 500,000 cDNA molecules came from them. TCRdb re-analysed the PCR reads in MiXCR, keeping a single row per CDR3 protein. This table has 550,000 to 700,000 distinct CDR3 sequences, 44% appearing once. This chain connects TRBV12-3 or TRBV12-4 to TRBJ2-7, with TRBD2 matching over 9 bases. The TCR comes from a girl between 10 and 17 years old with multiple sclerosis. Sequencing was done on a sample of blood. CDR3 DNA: TGTGCCAGCAGTGTGACTAGCGGCTACGAGCAGTACTTC. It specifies CASSVTSGYEQYF.